Listed below are T cell receptor beta chains from one sample, sequenced in a study of T cell responses to AZD1222 COVID-19 vaccine. TCRdb keeps only in-frame clones here, not all; method: immunoSEQ multiplex PCR. The sample has roughly 110,000 clones, around 92% seen once. The sample in question was peripheral blood, obtained 28 days after the second AZD1222 dose. These receptors all come from an adult who received the AZD1222 COVID-19 vaccine. Both conserved end residues are trimmed from each CDR3. Each record gives: J gene, V gene, CDR3 protein.

J gene: TRBJ2-3
V gene: TRBV2
CDR3 protein: ASSALNRMAGSTDTQY

J gene: TRBJ1-4
V gene: TRBV4-3
CDR3 protein: ASSQDWGSNEKLF

J gene: TRBJ1-2
V gene: TRBV30
CDR3 protein: AWTPQLSWGYT

J gene: TRBJ1-3
V gene: TRBV10-3
CDR3 protein: AIRGSEAGNTIY

J gene: TRBJ1-4
V gene: TRBV4-2
CDR3 protein: ASSQDFLDIWEKLF

J gene: TRBJ1-2
V gene: TRBV27
CDR3 protein: ASSSTGTENYGYT

J gene: TRBJ1-3
V gene: TRBV19
CDR3 protein: ASSPGPSGNTIY

J gene: TRBJ2-1
V gene: TRBV7-3
CDR3 protein: ASGDGSYNEQF

J gene: TRBJ2-7
V gene: TRBV7-9
CDR3 protein: ASSLTVYEQY

J gene: TRBJ2-5
V gene: TRBV4-3
CDR3 protein: ASSRSSGSQETQY

J gene: TRBJ1-1
V gene: TRBV19
CDR3 protein: ASSQIGGDTEAF

J gene: TRBJ2-5
V gene: TRBV30
CDR3 protein: AWSVLSETQY

J gene: TRBJ1-5
V gene: TRBV28
CDR3 protein: ASSPSTGVYGPQH

J gene: TRBJ2-7
V gene: TRBV3-1/TRBV3-2
CDR3 protein: ASSLDGTYEQY

J gene: TRBJ2-1
V gene: TRBV10-3
CDR3 protein: AISRTQRGYNEQF